This T cell receptor beta chain was captured by sequencing in a study of OX40 agonist ivuxolimab in advanced cancers. This clone occurred a few times. This CDR3 has 15 amino acids. Germline CDR1 and CDR2: MNHEY and SVGAGI. After removal of 6 bases from V and 4 bases from J, the junction contained 6 bases not matched to a gene. Profiling relied on immunoSEQ multiplex PCR, and the TCRdb table lists in-frame clones only, not all of them. Found here are approximately 63,000 clones, more than 65% of them singletons; the top ten hold 9.5% to 13%. Sequences were derived from CD4+ or CD8+ T cells sorted from blood, sampled in a trial of the OX40 agonist ivuxolimab. V gene TRBV6-5 combines with J gene TRBJ2-1; the match to TRBD2 covers 10 bases. The clonotype was recovered from an adult with an advanced solid tumor such as melanoma, head and neck, liver or kidney cancer. CDR3 loop: CASRETSGPYNEQFF. CDR3 sequence (DNA): TGTGCCAGCAGGGAGACTAGCGGGCCATACAATGAGCAGTTCTTC.